The clone carrying this T cell receptor beta chain counts as medium-sized (0.01 to 0.1%). Its antigen is not identified. The entry originates in a study of breast tumors, draining lymph nodes, adjacent tissues. Overall study results and limits: That most tumor T cells come from lymph nodes remained unproven. Luminal-like breast cancer showed significantly higher tumor–nontumor repertoire similarity than basal-like. Compared with lymph nodes, tumors were less diverse; compared with nontumor tissue, more.

J gave up 0 bases and V 1 base, and 3 bases lay outside the gene matches. CDR3 length: 15 amino acids. Via MiXCR, TCRdb re-called the multiplex PCR reads, giving one row per CDR3 protein. The sample yields just under 65,000 distinct CDR3 sequences, 57% seen once. This TCR was recovered from a female donor with breast cancer. Some clones in this sample may be carry-over from other donors' samples. V is TRBV12-3 or TRBV12-4 and J is TRBJ2-7; 7 bases agree with TRBD2. The sample taken for sequencing was breast tumor tissue. In nucleotides, the CDR3 is TGTGCCAGCAGTTTAGGACGGGGGGACTCCTACGAGCAGTACTTC. Its protein is CASSLGRGDSYEQYF.